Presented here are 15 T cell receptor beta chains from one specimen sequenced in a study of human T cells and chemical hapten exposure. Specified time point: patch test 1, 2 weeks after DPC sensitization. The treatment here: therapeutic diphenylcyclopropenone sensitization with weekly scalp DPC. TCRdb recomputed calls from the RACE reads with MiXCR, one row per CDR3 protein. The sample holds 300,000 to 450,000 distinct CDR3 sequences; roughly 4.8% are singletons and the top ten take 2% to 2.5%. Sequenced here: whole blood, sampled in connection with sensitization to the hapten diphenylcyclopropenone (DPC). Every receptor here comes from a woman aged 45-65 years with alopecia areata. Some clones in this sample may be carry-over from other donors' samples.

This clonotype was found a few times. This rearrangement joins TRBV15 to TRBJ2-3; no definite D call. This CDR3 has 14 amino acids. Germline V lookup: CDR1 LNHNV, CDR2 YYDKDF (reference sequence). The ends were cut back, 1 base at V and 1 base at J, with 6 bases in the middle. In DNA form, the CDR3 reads TGTGCCACCAGCAGAGTGCAGGGCACAGATACGCAGTATTTT. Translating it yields CATSRVQGTDTQYF.

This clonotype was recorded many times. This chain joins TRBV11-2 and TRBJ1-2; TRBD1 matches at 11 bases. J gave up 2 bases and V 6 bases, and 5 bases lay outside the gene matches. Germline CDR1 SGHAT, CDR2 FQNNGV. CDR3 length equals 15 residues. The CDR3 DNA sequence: TGTGCCAGCAGTCTAGGACAGGGGGCGAACTATGGCTACACCTTC. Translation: CASSLGQGANYGYTF.

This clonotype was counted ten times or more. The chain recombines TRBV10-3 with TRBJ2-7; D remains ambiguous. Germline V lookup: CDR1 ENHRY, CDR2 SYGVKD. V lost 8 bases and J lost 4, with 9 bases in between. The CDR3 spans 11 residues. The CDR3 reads CAIGRFYEQYF. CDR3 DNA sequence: TGTGCCATCGGCCGGTTTTACGAGCAGTACTTC.

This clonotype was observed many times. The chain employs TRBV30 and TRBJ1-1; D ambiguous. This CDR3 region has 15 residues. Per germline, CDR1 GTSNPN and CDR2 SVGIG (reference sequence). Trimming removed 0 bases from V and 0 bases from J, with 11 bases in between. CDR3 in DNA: TGTGCCTGGAGTGTACGGGCAGGAATGAACACTGAAGCTTTCTTT. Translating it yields CAWSVRAGMNTEAFF.

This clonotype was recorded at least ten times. Here the CDR3 reads CASSLVAGGPQETQYF. CDR3 in DNA: TGCGCCAGCAGCTTGGTAGCGGGAGGGCCCCAAGAGACCCAGTACTTC. The chain combines TRBV5-1 with TRBJ2-5, with 11 bases identical to TRBD2. After removal of 0 bases from V and 1 base from J, the junction contained 2 bases not matched to a gene. Germline V gene data show CDR1 as SGHRS and CDR2 as YFSETQ. The CDR3 runs to 16 residues.

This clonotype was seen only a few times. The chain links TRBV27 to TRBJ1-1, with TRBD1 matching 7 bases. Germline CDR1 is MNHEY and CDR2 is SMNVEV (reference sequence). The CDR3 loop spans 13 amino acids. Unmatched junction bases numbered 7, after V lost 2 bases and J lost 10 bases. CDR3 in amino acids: CASSLRQGGGAFF. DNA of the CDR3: TGTGCCAGCAGTTTAAGACAGGGAGGGGGAGCTTTCTTT.

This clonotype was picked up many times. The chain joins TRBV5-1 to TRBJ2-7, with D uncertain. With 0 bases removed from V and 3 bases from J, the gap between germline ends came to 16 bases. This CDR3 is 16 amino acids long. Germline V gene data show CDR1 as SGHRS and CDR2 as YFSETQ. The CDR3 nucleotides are TGCGCCAGCAGCTTGGATCACATAGGATCGGGCTACGAGCAGTACTTC. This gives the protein CASSLDHIGSGYEQYF.

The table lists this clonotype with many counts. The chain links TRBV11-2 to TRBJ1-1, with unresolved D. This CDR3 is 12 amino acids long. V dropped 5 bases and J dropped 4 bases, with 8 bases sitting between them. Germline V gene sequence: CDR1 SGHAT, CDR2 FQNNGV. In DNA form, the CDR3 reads TGTGCCAGCAGCACCATACTCACTGAAGCTTTCTTT. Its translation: CASSTILTEAFF.

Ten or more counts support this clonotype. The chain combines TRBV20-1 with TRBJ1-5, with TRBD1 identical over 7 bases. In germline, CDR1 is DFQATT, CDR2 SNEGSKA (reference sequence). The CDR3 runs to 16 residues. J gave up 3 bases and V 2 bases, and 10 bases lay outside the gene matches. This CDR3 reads CSARNRGVVFNQPQHF. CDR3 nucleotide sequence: TGCAGTGCTAGAAACAGGGGAGTAGTCTTCAATCAGCCCCAGCATTTT.

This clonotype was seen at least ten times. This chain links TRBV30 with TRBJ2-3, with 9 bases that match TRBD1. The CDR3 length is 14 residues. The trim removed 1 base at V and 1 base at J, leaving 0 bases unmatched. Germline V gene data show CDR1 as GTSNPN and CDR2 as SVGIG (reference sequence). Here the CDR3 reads CAWSGDRGTDTQYF. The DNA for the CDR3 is TGTGCCTGGAGTGGGGACAGGGGCACAGATACGCAGTATTTT.

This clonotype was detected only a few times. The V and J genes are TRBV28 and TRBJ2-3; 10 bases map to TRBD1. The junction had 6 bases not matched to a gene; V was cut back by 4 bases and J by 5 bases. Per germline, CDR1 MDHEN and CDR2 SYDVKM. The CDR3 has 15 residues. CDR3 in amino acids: CASSSGQGDVDTQYF. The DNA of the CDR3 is TGTGCCAGCAGTTCAGGACAGGGGGATGTAGATACGCAGTATTTT.

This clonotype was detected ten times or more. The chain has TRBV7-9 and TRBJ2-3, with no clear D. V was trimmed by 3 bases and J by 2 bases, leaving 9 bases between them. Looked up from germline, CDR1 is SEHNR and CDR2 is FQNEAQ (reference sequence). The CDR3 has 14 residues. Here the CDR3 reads CASSFESHTDTQYF. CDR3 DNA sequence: TGTGCCAGCAGCTTTGAATCCCACACAGATACGCAGTATTTT.

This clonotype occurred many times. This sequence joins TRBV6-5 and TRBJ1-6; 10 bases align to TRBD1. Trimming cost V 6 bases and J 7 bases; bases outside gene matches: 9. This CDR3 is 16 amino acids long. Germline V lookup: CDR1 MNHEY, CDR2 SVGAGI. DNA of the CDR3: TGTGCCAGCAGCCCCTCCCCGGGACAGGGGAATTCACCCCTCCACTTT. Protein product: CASSPSPGQGNSPLHF.

In DNA form, the CDR3 reads TGCGCCAGCAGAATCGAACTGGGAGATGGTAATTCACCCCTCCACTTT. This codes for CASRIELGDGNSPLHF. The chain couples TRBV5-1 to TRBJ1-6, with D hard to call. In germline, CDR1 is SGHRS, CDR2 YFSETQ. The CDR3 sequence is 16 residues long. V lost 5 bases, J lost 6 bases, and 18 bases lay in between.

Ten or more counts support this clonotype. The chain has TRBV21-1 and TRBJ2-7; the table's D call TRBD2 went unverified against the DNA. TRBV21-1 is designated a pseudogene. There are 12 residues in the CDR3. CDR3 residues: CASWTSSYEQYF. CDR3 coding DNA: TGTGCCAGCTGGACTAGCAGCTACGAGCAGTACTTC.